One and the same sample provided the 14 T cell receptor beta chains below, sequenced in a study of cytomegalovirus exposure and HLA in healthy donors (dated by TCRdb to 2015 to 2018). Receptor amplification or capture employed the immunoSEQ multiplex PCR assay. For the multiplex PCR, a mixture combining 60 forward primers for TCR Vbeta segments and 13 reverse primers for TCR Jbeta segments was used. Imported from immuneACCESS, the table was reduced by TCRdb to in-frame sequences with V and J called. These copies leave out some clones; in studies compared against another copy, an unresolved V gene accounts for under half, and the cause of the remainder is not known. The sample records about 160,000 clones, around 78% of which are singletons. Of the sample, roughly 3% is held by the ten largest clones. The sequenced material came from PBMCs. Every receptor here comes from a woman aged 40 to 50 in good health and CMV-seronegative.

The rearrangement joins TRBV25-1 to TRBJ1-6; 7 positions match TRBD1. CDR1 MGHDK and CDR2 SYGVNS come from the germline V gene. The CDR3 runs to 14 residues. After removal of 7 bases from V and 2 bases from J, the junction contained 2 bases not matched to a gene. CDR3 nucleotides: TGTGCCAGCACGGGGACAGCCTATAATTCACCCCTCCACTTT. Its translation: CASTGTAYNSPLHF.

This rearrangement joins TRBV7-9 to TRBJ1-1; TRBD1 matches at 10 bases. Germline-derived CDR1 and CDR2 are SEHNR and FQNEAQ (reference sequence). The V segment lost 5 bases and the J segment 4 bases; nucleotides outside the gene matches: 7. The length of the CDR3 is 15 residues. In DNA, the CDR3 is TGTGCCAGCAGCGCTCAGACAGGGGGCGTCACTGAAGCTTTCTTT. Its translation: CASSAQTGGVTEAFF. The full variable domain, its missing parts supplied by reference TRBV7-9 and TRBJ1-1, is DTGVSQNPRHKITKRGQNVTFRCDPISEHNRLYWYRQTLGQGPEFLTYFQNEAQLEKSRLLSDRFSAERPKGSFSTLEIQRTEQGDSAMYLCASSAQTGGVTEAFFGQGTRLTVV.

This clone was counted between two and nine times. The CDR3 sequence: CASSRSGGAEYTQYF. Here the CDR3 DNA reads TGCGCCAGCAGTCGGAGCGGGGGGGCCGAGTATACGCAGTATTTT. The chain couples TRBV4-1 to TRBJ2-3, with 10 bases identical to TRBD2. Germline CDR1 is MGHRA and CDR2 is YSYEKL. Trimming cost V 6 bases and J 7 bases; bases outside gene matches: 10. There are 15 residues in the CDR3.

V gene TRBV2 combines with J gene TRBJ1-6; tentatively, D is TRBD1 (5 bases). Germline CDR1 and CDR2: SNHLY and FYNNEI. Trimming took off 6 bases at V and 4 bases at J, with 10 bases between the two ends. This CDR3 comprises 14 residues. The CDR3 spells CASRDTEYNSPLHF. The CDR3 region has the DNA TGTGCCAGCAGGGACACAGAATATAATTCACCCCTCCACTTT.

In this sample, this clone turned up once. The chain joins TRBV5-4 to TRBJ2-4, with D maybe TRBD1 (5 bases). CDR1 is SGHNT, CDR2 YYREEE, per germline (reference sequence). The CDR3 runs 12 residues. The V and J ends lost 2 bases and 8 bases respectively, with 8 bases between them. DNA for the CDR3: TGTGCCAGCAGCTTCTCCAGGGACATTCAGTACTTC. Translating it yields CASSFSRDIQYF. Full variable domain (missing parts from reference TRBV5-4 and TRBJ2-4): ETGVTQSPTHLIKTRGQQVTLRCSSQSGHNTVSWYQQALGQGPQFIFQYYREEENGRGNFPPRFSGLQFPNYSSELNVNALELDDSALYLCASSFSRDIQYFGAGTRLSVL.

The chain joins TRBV7-2 to TRBJ1-2, with TRBD1 identical over 7 bases. Germline CDR1 reads SGHTA; CDR2 reads FQGNSA. The CDR3 consists of 14 residues. The junction had 6 bases not matched to a gene; V was cut back by 4 bases and J by 4 bases. CDR3: CASSSATGTYGYTF. The CDR3 DNA reads as TGTGCCAGCAGCTCCGCGACAGGGACCTATGGCTACACCTTC.

This clone appeared once. This chain connects TRBV14 to TRBJ1-1; possible D gene TRBD1, 5 bases. The CDR3 has 15 amino acids. The V gene's germline CDR1 is SGHDN and CDR2 FVKESK. The ends were cut back, 1 base at V and 5 bases at J, with 14 bases in the middle. The DNA of the CDR3 is TGTGCCAGCAGCCAAGTATGGGGCAGGCAGACTGAAGCTTTCTTT. This translates into CASSQVWGRQTEAFF.

The rearrangement links TRBV28 to TRBJ2-3, with D possibly TRBD1 on 6 matching bases. This CDR3 contains 15 residues. The V gene lost 6 bases and the J gene lost 7 bases, with 20 bases spanning the gap. Germline V gene lookup returns CDR1 MDHEN and CDR2 SYDVKM. In nucleotides, the CDR3 is TGTGCCAGCAGCTTAACTCCAACGGACAGAAATACGCAGTATTTT. It specifies CASSLTPTDRNTQYF.

The chain recombines TRBV25-1 with TRBJ2-1; TRBD2 is a possible D gene (6 bases). The V gene's germline CDR1 is MGHDK and CDR2 SYGVNS. The CDR3 contains 17 residues. V was shortened by 0 bases and J by 0 bases, with 12 bases between the two germline ends. This chain's CDR3 is CASSEYRGSGSYNEQFF. CDR3 DNA: TGTGCCAGCAGTGAATATCGGGGGTCTGGCTCCTACAATGAGCAGTTCTTC.

In nucleotides, the CDR3 is TGTGCCAGCAGCCTACCCCGGGGCTATGGCTACACCTTC. It encodes CASSLPRGYGYTF. The gene calls are TRBV11-1 and TRBJ1-2; D is ambiguous. Germline lookup yields CDR1 SGHAT and CDR2 FQDESV (reference sequence). The CDR3 totals 13 residues. Trimming cost V 5 bases and J 4 bases, with 11 bases left between them.

The V and J genes are TRBV5-4 and TRBJ2-2; 8 nucleotides match TRBD2. Germline values: CDR1 SGHNT, CDR2 YYREEE (reference sequence). The ends lost 2 bases at V and 9 bases at J; junction bases unmatched: 9. The CDR3 consists of 15 residues. This CDR3 is CASSFGGDRVRELFF. Here the CDR3 DNA reads TGTGCCAGCAGCTTCGGGGGGGACCGCGTAAGGGAGCTGTTTTTT.

V gene TRBV7-9 combines with J gene TRBJ2-5; 12 bases match TRBD1. V was clipped by 2 bases and J by 5 bases; unmatched bases: 6. The CDR3 has 16 residues. CDR1 is SEHNR and CDR2 is FQNEAQ in the germline V gene (reference sequence). CDR3 DNA: TGTGCCAGCAGCTTAACATGGGACAGGGGGCGGGAGACCCAGTACTTC. This encodes CASSLTWDRGRETQYF.

This clone showed up just once. The chain combines TRBV2 with TRBJ2-2; D is perhaps TRBD1 (5 bases). V dropped 0 bases and J dropped 6 bases, with 17 bases sitting between them. The CDR3 covers 17 residues. CDR1 is SNHLY, CDR2 FYNNEI, per germline. The CDR3 sequence: CASSEARAGITPGELFF. The CDR3 bases are TGTGCCAGCAGTGAAGCGAGAGCAGGGATTACACCCGGGGAGCTGTTTTTT.

The CDR3 region is CASTRRGGSGELFF. DNA of the CDR3: TGTGCCAGCACTAGGCGGGGGGGCTCCGGGGAGCTGTTTTTT. The genes are TRBV2 and TRBJ2-2; TRBD2 matches 9 bases. The CDR3 is made up of 14 amino acids. CDR1 is SNHLY, CDR2 FYNNEI, per germline. The J segment lost 6 bases and the V segment lost 7 bases, leaving 6 bases of the junction unmatched.